Sequencing of this TCR beta chain was carried out in a study of T cells in Graves' hyperthyroidism and ophthalmopathy. Duration under 3 months, a NOSPECS grade of at least 4, and a Clinical Activity Score of at least 3 characterized the ophthalmopathy patients. Study conclusions and caveats: Blood samples included most of the expanded thyroid clonotypes exceeding 0.001.

Germline V lookup: CDR1 LGHNA, CDR2 YSLEER. This CDR3 is 16 amino acids long. Losses at the gene ends were 0 bases for V and 2 bases for J; bases not matched to a gene: 5. It was RNA transcripts that yielded the amplified TCR beta CDR3 regions. The HTBI primer set was used in a first-round RT-PCR of the TCR CDR3. TCRdb used MiXCR to reprocess the multiplex PCR reads, holding one entry per CDR3 protein. The table records 220,000 or so distinct CDR3 sequences, over 15% of them present only once. This clonotype was recorded at least ten times. Its antigen is as yet unknown. The sequenced material came from blood. The rearrangement joins TRBV4-3 to TRBJ2-5; 8 nucleotides agree with TRBD2. This TCR derives from a woman under 30 with Graves' ophthalmopathy. The CDR3 bases are TGCGCCAGCAGCCAAGATGGTACTAGCGGTCAAGAGACCCAGTACTTC. It is translated as CASSQDGTSGQETQYF.